Shown below are 25 T cell receptor beta chains from a single sample sequenced in a study of cytomegalovirus exposure and HLA in healthy donors. 13 Jbeta primers and 60 Vbeta primers were used for the PCR. Assay: immunoSEQ multiplex PCR; the TCRdb copy retains only in-frame clones and omits some. Of roughly 120,000 clones in the sample, about 68% were seen once. The sequenced sample was PBMCs. These receptor sequences come from a woman in her fifties or sixties in good health and CMV-seropositive.

This chain uses TRBV4-3 with TRBJ2-3; 10 bases map to TRBD2. V lost 3 bases and J lost 0; bases outside the gene matches: 9. Germline CDR1 is LGHNA and CDR2 is YSLEER. The CDR3 is 18 residues long. The chain's CDR3 is CASSQVFSGGTSTDTQYF. The CDR3 DNA is TGCGCCAGCAGCCAGGTTTTTAGCGGGGGGACTAGCACAGATACGCAGTATTTT.

This clone occurred a few times. This chain links TRBV4-1 with TRBJ2-2; no firm D call. With 3 bases removed from V and 3 bases from J, the gap between germline ends came to 2 bases. Germline V gene sequence: CDR1 MGHRA, CDR2 YSYEKL. CDR3 length: 12 amino acids. The CDR3 spells CASSHDTGELFF. The CDR3 region has the DNA TGCGCCAGCAGCCACGACACCGGGGAGCTGTTTTTT.

The CDR3 DNA reads as TGTGCCAGCAGTTCCTCCCGAAGGGGGAACACTGAAGCTTTCTTT. This gives the protein CASSSSRRGNTEAFF. This chain uses TRBV6-5 with TRBJ1-1; tentatively, D is TRBD1 (5 bases). Germline V gives CDR1 MNHEY, CDR2 SVGAGI. Trimming shortened V by 4 bases and J by 1 base, and 13 bases separated the two germline ends. This CDR3 contains 15 residues.

The rearrangement joins TRBV5-1 to TRBJ1-6, with TRBD1 matching 9 bases. This CDR3 comprises 16 residues. The J segment lost 7 bases and the V segment lost 0 bases, leaving 5 bases of the junction unmatched. Germline V gene lookup returns CDR1 SGHRS and CDR2 YFSETQ. The CDR3 here is CASSLGWDRANSPLHF. In DNA form, the CDR3 reads TGCGCCAGCAGCTTGGGTTGGGACAGGGCGAATTCACCCCTCCACTTT.

The rearrangement links TRBV4-1 to TRBJ1-1; tentatively, D is TRBD1 (6 bases). V lost 2 bases to trimming and J lost 1 base, with 8 bases between them. Germline CDR1 MGHRA, CDR2 YSYEKL. The CDR3 sequence is 14 residues long. The CDR3 loop is CASSQQDRNTEAFF. The CDR3, as DNA: TGCGCCAGCAGCCAACAGGACAGGAACACTGAAGCTTTCTTT.

The J gene is TRBJ2-7, the V gene TRBV30; D might be TRBD1 (6 bases). This CDR3 spans 12 amino acids. With 5 bases removed from V and 7 bases from J, the gap between germline ends came to 15 bases. Per germline, CDR1 GTSNPN and CDR2 SVGIG (reference sequence). In nucleotides, the CDR3 is TGTGCCTGGGGACAGAGCCCTCTAGAGCAGTACTTC. It codes for CAWGQSPLEQYF. Variable domain in full (rest from reference TRBV30 and TRBJ2-7): SQTIHQWPATLVQPVGSPLSLECTVEGTSNPNLYWYRQAAGRGLQLLFYSVGIGQISSEVPQNLSASRPQDRQFILSSKKLLLSDSGFYLCAWGQSPLEQYFGPGTRLTVT.

Concerning this clone itself: Other DNA variants within this sample encode the same CDR3. The gene calls are TRBV5-4 and TRBJ1-4; 8 bases match TRBD1. This CDR3 comprises 14 residues. Germline V CDR1 and CDR2: SGHNT, YYREEE (reference sequence). With V trimmed by 4 bases and J by 5 bases, 4 bases remained unmatched. CDR3 protein: CASSGQGANEKLFF. CDR3 DNA: TGTGCCAGCAGCGGACAGGGTGCCAATGAAAAACTGTTTTTT.

This rearrangement joins TRBV27 to TRBJ2-1; D is perhaps TRBD1 (6 bases). Between the trimmed V and J ends, which lost 7 bases and 8 bases, there was a span of 15 bases. The CDR3 runs 13 residues. Germline CDR1 reads MNHEY; CDR2 reads SMNVEV (reference sequence). The CDR3 spells CASTRGNEDEQFF. As DNA, the CDR3 is TGTGCCAGCACCAGGGGTAATGAGGATGAGCAGTTCTTC.

This chain links TRBV2 with TRBJ2-7, with 10 bases lining up with TRBD2. V shed 6 bases, J shed 5 bases, and the junction held 7 bases outside the gene matches. The CDR3 spans 14 residues. Per the germline V gene, CDR1 is SNHLY and CDR2 is FYNNEI. In DNA, the CDR3 is TGTGCCAGCAGCTCGAATCTAGCGGGGGACGAGCAGTACTTC. Residues: CASSSNLAGDEQYF.

The V call is TRBV7-9, the J call TRBJ2-4, with a weak D call TRBD1 (6 bases). CDR1 SEHNR and CDR2 FQNEAQ come from the germline V gene (reference sequence). Deletions cut 8 bases from V and 1 base from J, with 9 bases between. CDR3 size: 13 residues. CDR3 region: CASGTGAKNIQYF. CDR3 sequence (DNA): TGTGCCAGCGGTACAGGGGCCAAAAACATTCAGTACTTC.

The table lists this clone with a few counts. The chain employs TRBV28 and TRBJ2-1; a possible D gene is TRBD1 (6 bases). The CDR3 totals 13 residues. The germline gives CDR1 MDHEN, CDR2 SYDVKM. Trimming left V 5 bases short and J 8 bases short, with 13 bases between. The CDR3 protein is CASSKQGVHEQFF. The CDR3 DNA sequence: TGTGCCAGCAGTAAACAGGGAGTGCATGAGCAGTTCTTC.

In its sample, this clone was seen a few times. J is TRBJ1-1 and V is TRBV4-1, with D possibly being TRBD1 (6 bases). Germline V lookup: CDR1 MGHRA, CDR2 YSYEKL. The CDR3 sequence is 15 residues long. V lost 2 bases, J lost 1 base, and 11 bases lay in between. The chain's CDR3 is CASSQRRTENTEAFF. The CDR3 coding sequence is TGCGCCAGCAGCCAAAGAAGGACAGAGAACACTGAAGCTTTCTTT.

A few counts support this clone. V and J are TRBV6-6 and TRBJ1-2; 8 positions agree with TRBD1. The CDR3 has 14 amino acids. Germline V CDR1 and CDR2: MNHNY, SVGAGI (reference sequence). The junction had 10 bases not matched to a gene; V was cut back by 5 bases and J by 8 bases. The CDR3 sequence: CASSPPGTGKGYTF. DNA for the CDR3: TGTGCCAGCAGTCCCCCCGGGACAGGTAAAGGCTACACCTTC.

The V and J genes are TRBV27 and TRBJ2-3; 12 nucleotides match TRBD2. The CDR3 contains 15 residues. Germline V CDR1 and CDR2: MNHEY, SMNVEV (reference sequence). V lost 3 bases to trimming and J lost 7 bases; unmatched junction nucleotides: 5. The CDR3 nucleotides read TGTGCCAGCAGTTTTGGGACTAGCGGGTGGAATACGCAGTATTTT. It specifies CASSFGTSGWNTQYF.

The chain employs TRBV5-1 and TRBJ2-7, with D perhaps matching TRBD2 (5 bases). Germline V gene sequence: CDR1 SGHRS, CDR2 YFSETQ. Trimming pared 7 bases from V and 6 bases from J, leaving 14 bases between. The CDR3 has 12 residues. The CDR3 DNA sequence: TGCGCCAGCGCCAAGGAGGAGGCCGAGCAGTACTTC. Its translation: CASAKEEAEQYF.

The chain recombines TRBV9 with TRBJ2-7, with D possibly TRBD1 on 5 matching bases. CDR3 length: 13 amino acids. The germline gives CDR1 SGDLS, CDR2 YYNGEE. V was clipped by 0 bases and J by 7 bases, with 11 bases between them. The CDR3 reads CASSVGSGKEQYF. The CDR3, as DNA: TGTGCCAGCAGCGTAGGGTCAGGGAAAGAGCAGTACTTC.

This clone has only a few counts. The genes are TRBV5-1 and TRBJ2-2, with D possibly TRBD2 on 5 matching bases. Germline V gives CDR1 SGHRS, CDR2 YFSETQ. There are 16 residues in the CDR3. V lost 2 bases, J lost 0 bases, and 11 bases lay in between. CDR3 DNA sequence: TGCGCCAGCAGCTTATCCGGGAATACGAACACCGGGGAGCTGTTTTTT. As protein: CASSLSGNTNTGELFF. Looking up the rest from reference TRBV5-1 and TRBJ2-2 gives the full variable domain: KAGVTQTPRYLIKTRGQQVTLSCSPISGHRSVSWYQQTPGQGLQFLFEYFSETQRNKGNFPGRFSGRQFSNSRSEMNVSTLELGDSALYLCASSLSGNTNTGELFFGEGSRLTVL.

The chain is built from TRBV28 and TRBJ1-5, with D perhaps matching TRBD1 (6 bases). From germline, CDR1 is MDHEN and CDR2 SYDVKM. There are 17 residues in the CDR3. The V gene lost 2 bases and the J gene lost 5 bases, with 19 bases spanning the gap. Written as DNA, the CDR3 is TGTGCCAGCAGTTTAGCCGGCAGACCTAAGGGGGATCAGCCCCAGCATTTT. Its translation: CASSLAGRPKGDQPQHF. The full variable domain, in which reference TRBV28 and TRBJ1-5 provide the parts outside the CDR3, is DVKVTQSSRYLVKRTGEKVFLECVQDMDHENMFWYRQDPGLGLRLIYFSYDVKMKEKGDIPEGYSVSREKKERFSLILESASTNQTSMYLCASSLAGRPKGDQPQHFGDGTRLSIL.

J is TRBJ2-4 and V is TRBV4-1, with 9 bases that match TRBD2. This CDR3 has 18 amino acids. V shed 1 base, J shed 0 bases, and the junction held 7 bases outside the gene matches. The germline V gene encodes CDR1 MGHRA and CDR2 YSYEKL. CDR3 in DNA: TGCGCCAGCAGCCAAGGAGGGTTTAGCGGGAGAGCCAAAAACATTCAGTACTTC. Protein: CASSQGGFSGRAKNIQYF.

The rearrangement links TRBV29-1 to TRBJ1-1, with 8 bases fitting TRBD1. This CDR3 contains 14 residues. CDR1 SQVTM and CDR2 ANQGSEA come from the germline V gene. V lost 6 bases, J lost 2 bases, and 8 bases stayed unmatched. DNA of the CDR3: TGCAGCGTAGCTGACAGGGGACTAAACACTGAAGCTTTCTTT. Translating it yields CSVADRGLNTEAFF.

The chain's CDR3 is CASSYSGGNEKLFF. The CDR3 coding sequence is TGTGCCAGCAGTTACTCAGGGGGCAATGAAAAACTGTTTTTT. V is TRBV6-6 and J is TRBJ1-4, with 7 bases lining up with TRBD1. CDR1 MNHNY and CDR2 SVGAGI come from the germline V gene (reference sequence). The CDR3 extends over 14 amino acids. V trimming: 0 bases; J trimming: 5 bases; junction bases outside the gene matches: 0.

The chain links TRBV10-2 to TRBJ2-7, with D possibly matching TRBD1 (5 bases). This CDR3 spans 12 amino acids. Germline V CDR1 and CDR2: WSHSY, SAAADI. The CDR3 region is CARGGSSREQYF. The DNA of the CDR3 is TGCGCTAGGGGCGGTAGTTCTCGCGAGCAGTACTTC.

DNA of the CDR3: TGCGCCAGCAGCCAAGGTGGTAGGGACTGGAACTATGGCTACACCTTC. Protein: CASSQGGRDWNYGYTF. V is TRBV4-3 and J is TRBJ1-2; a possible D gene is TRBD1 (5 bases). In germline, CDR1 is LGHNA, CDR2 YSLEER. The germline V and J ends were trimmed by 1 base and 2 bases, with 14 bases remaining between them. CDR3 size: 16 residues.

The chain joins TRBV10-2 to TRBJ1-4; D is undetermined. Germline V lookup: CDR1 WSHSY, CDR2 SAAADI. V lost 0 bases and J 7 bases, leaving 9 bases between the germline ends. The CDR3 extends over 14 amino acids. The CDR3 sequence is CASSESRQVEKLFF. The CDR3 DNA sequence: TGCGCCAGCAGTGAGTCGAGACAAGTTGAAAAACTGTTTTTT.

The genes are TRBV5-6 and TRBJ2-2, with 8 positions matching TRBD1. Germline CDR1 and CDR2: SGHDT and YYEEEE. The CDR3 totals 17 residues. Trimming cost V 2 bases and J 4 bases; bases outside gene matches: 10. The CDR3 loop reads CASSFGTGHLGTGELFF. CDR3 DNA: TGTGCCAGCAGCTTCGGGACAGGCCACTTGGGCACCGGGGAGCTGTTTTTT.